This T cell receptor beta chain originates from a study of blood T cell repertoires in COVID-19. Background on the study: From the United States, Italy and Spain came samples of acute and convalescent COVID-19. T cells, B-cell-depleted T cells, or PBMCs provided the cDNA or gDNA that served as material.

Source study methods: Estimation of nucleated cell counts relied on the amplification of reference gene primers. The repertoire was sequenced with immunoSEQ multiplex PCR; TCRdb's copy has only in-frame clones and lacks some. The DNA gave D and trimming, while V, J and clone size come from that table. The data contain approximately 180,000 clones, 60% to 80% of them singletons. The CDR3 has 12 residues. The ends lost 5 bases at V and 8 bases at J; junction bases unmatched: 5. Germline values: CDR1 LNHDA, CDR2 SQIVND (reference sequence). The chain is built from TRBV19 and TRBJ1-2, with 7 bases fitting TRBD1. Sequencing was performed on peripheral blood. This clonotype was obtained from a woman between 70 and 85 years old with acute or convalescent COVID-19. CDR3: CASSLRGRGYTF. As DNA, the CDR3 is TGTGCCAGTAGTCTCAGGGGGAGAGGCTACACCTTC.